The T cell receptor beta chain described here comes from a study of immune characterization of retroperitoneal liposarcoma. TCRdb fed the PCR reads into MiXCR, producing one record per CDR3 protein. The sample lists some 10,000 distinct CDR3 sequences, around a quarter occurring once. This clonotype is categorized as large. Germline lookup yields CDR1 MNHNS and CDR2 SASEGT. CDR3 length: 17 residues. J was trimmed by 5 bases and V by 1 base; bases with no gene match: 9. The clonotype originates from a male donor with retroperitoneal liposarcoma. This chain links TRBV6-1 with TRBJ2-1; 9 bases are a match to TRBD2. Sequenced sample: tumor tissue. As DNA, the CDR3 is TGTGCCAGCAGTGAAGAGTACCTAGCGGGATTTAACAATGAGCAGTTCTTC. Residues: CASSEEYLAGFNNEQFF.